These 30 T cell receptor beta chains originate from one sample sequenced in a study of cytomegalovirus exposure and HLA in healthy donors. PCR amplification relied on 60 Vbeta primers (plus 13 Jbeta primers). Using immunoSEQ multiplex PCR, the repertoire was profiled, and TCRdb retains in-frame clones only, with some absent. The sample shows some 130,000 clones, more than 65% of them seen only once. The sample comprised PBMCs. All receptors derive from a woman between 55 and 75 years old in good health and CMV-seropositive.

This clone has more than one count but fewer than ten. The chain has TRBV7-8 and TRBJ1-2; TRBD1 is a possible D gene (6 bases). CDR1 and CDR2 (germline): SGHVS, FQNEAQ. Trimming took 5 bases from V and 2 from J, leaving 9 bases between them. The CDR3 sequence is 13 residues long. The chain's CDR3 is CASSRDINYGYTF. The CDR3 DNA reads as TGTGCCAGCAGCCGGGACATCAACTATGGCTACACCTTC.

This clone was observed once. CDR3 coding DNA: TGTGCCAGCAGCAGTCCGACAGGAAAATCCGGGGAGCTGTTTTTT. It specifies CASSSPTGKSGELFF. The chain is built from TRBV7-7 and TRBJ2-2, with TRBD1 as a possible D gene (6 bases). The CDR3 covers 15 residues. CDR1 and CDR2 from the germline V gene are SSHAT and FNYEAQ (reference sequence). V was clipped by 5 bases and J by 6 bases, with 16 bases between them.

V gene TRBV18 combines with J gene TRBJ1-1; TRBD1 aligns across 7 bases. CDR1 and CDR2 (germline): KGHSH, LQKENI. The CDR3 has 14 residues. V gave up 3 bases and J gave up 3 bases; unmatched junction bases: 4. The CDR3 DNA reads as TGTGCCAGCTCACCCGGACAGGCCGACACTGAAGCTTTCTTT. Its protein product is CASSPGQADTEAFF. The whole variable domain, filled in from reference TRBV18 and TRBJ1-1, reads NAGVMQNPRHLVRRRGQEARLRCSPMKGHSHVYWYRQLPEEGLKFMVYLQKENIIDESGMPKERFSAEFPKEGPSILRIQQVVRGDSAAYFCASSPGQADTEAFFGQGTRLTVV.

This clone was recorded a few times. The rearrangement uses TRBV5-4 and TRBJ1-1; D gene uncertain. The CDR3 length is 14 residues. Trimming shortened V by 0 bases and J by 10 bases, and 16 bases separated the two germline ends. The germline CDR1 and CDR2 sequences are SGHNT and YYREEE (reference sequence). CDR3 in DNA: TGTGCCAGCAGCTTGGGAGAAACGGGGAAGGCAGCTTTCTTT. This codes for CASSLGETGKAAFF. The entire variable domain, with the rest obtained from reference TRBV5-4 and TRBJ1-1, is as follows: ETGVTQSPTHLIKTRGQQVTLRCSSQSGHNTVSWYQQALGQGPQFIFQYYREEENGRGNFPPRFSGLQFPNYSSELNVNALELDDSALYLCASSLGETGKAAFFGQGTRLTVV.

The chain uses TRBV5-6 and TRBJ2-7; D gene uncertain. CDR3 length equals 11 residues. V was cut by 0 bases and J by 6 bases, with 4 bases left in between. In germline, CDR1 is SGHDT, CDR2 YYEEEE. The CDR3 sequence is CASSLDSEQYF. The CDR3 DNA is TGTGCCAGCAGCTTGGACAGCGAGCAGTACTTC.

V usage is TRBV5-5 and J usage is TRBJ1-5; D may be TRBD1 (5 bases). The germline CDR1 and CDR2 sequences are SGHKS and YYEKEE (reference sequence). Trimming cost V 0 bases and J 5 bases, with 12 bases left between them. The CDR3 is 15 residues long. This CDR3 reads CASSLDWGEDQPQHF. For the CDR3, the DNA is TGTGCCAGCAGCTTGGATTGGGGGGAAGATCAGCCCCAGCATTTT. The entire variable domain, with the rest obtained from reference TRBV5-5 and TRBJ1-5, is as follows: DAGVTQSPTHLIKTRGQQVTLRCSPISGHKSVSWYQQVLGQGPQFIFQYYEKEERGRGNFPDRFSARQFPNYSSELNVNALLLGDSALYLCASSLDWGEDQPQHFGDGTRLSIL.

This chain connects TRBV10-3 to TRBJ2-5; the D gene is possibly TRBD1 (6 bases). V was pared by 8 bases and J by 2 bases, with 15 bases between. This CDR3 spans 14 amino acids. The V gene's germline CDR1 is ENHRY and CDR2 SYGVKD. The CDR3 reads CAIGGPNSQETQYF. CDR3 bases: TGTGCCATCGGGGGCCCTAATTCACAAGAGACCCAGTACTTC.

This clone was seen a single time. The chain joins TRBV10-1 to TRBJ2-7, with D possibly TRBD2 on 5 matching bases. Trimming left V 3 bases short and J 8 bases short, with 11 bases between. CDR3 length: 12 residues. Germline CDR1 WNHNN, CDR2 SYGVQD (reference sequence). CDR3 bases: TGCGCCAGCAGTGATTTTGGACTTAAGCAGTACTTC. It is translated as CASSDFGLKQYF.

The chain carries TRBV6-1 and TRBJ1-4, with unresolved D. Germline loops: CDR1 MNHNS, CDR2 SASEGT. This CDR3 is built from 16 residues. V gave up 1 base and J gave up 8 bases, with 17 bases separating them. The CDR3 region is CASSEVGEDRREKLFF. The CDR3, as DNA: TGTGCCAGCAGTGAAGTGGGTGAAGATCGCAGGGAAAAACTGTTTTTT.

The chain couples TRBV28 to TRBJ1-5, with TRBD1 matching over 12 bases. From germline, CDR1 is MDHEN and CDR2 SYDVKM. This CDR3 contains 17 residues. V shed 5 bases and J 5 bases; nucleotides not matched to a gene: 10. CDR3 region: CASSPPGQGAWDQPQHF. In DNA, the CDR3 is TGTGCCAGCAGTCCCCCGGGACAGGGGGCGTGGGATCAGCCCCAGCATTTT.

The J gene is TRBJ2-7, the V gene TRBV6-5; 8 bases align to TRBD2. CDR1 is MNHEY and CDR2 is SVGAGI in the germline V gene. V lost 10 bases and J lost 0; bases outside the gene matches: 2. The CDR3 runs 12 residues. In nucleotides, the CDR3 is TGTGCCACCGGGACTAGCTCCTACGAGCAGTACTTC. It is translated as CATGTSSYEQYF.

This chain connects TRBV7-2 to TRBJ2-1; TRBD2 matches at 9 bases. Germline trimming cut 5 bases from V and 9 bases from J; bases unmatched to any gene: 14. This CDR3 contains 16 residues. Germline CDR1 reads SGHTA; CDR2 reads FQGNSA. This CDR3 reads CASSPGPRGGAGEQFF. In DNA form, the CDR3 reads TGTGCCAGCAGCCCGGGCCCACGCGGGGGGGCCGGTGAGCAGTTCTTC.

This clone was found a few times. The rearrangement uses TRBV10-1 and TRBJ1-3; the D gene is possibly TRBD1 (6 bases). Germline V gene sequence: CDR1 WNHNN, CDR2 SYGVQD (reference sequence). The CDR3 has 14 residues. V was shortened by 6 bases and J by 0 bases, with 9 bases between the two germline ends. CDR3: CASSGTPSGNTIYF. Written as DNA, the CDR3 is TGCGCCAGCAGCGGGACACCCTCTGGAAACACCATATATTTT.

The CDR3 nucleotides read TGCGCCAGCAGCCAAGTGTCACTTGCCTACGAGCAGTACTTC. As protein: CASSQVSLAYEQYF. The rearrangement joins TRBV4-1 to TRBJ2-5; no clear D. The DNA end lines up better with TRBJ2-7; the J call may be wrong. CDR1 and CDR2 (germline): MGHRA, YSYEKL. The CDR3 length is 14 residues.

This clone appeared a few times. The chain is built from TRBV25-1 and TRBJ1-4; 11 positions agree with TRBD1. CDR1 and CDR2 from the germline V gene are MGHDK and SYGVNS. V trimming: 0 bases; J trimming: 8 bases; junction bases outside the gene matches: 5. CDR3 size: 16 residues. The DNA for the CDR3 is TGTGCCAGCAGTGAATATAGGGGACAGGGGGAGGAAAAACTGTTTTTT. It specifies CASSEYRGQGEEKLFF.

The CDR3 DNA is TGCGCCAGCAGCCAAGATCAAAGTTGGCAACACTACCCCCAGCATTTT. Translating it yields CASSQDQSWQHYPQHF. The chain uses TRBV4-1 and TRBJ1-5; D not resolved. This CDR3 region has 16 residues. V was pared by 0 bases and J by 10 bases, with 19 bases between. Per the germline V gene, CDR1 is MGHRA and CDR2 is YSYEKL.

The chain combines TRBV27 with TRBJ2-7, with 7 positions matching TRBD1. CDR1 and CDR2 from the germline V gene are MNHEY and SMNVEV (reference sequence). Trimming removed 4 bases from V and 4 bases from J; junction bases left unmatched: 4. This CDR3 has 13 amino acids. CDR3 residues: CASSSGQTYEQYF. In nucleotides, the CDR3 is TGTGCCAGCAGTTCGGGACAGACGTACGAGCAGTACTTC.

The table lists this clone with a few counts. The CDR3 bases are TGTGCCATAGATCAGCCCCAGCATTTT. Its protein product is CAIDQPQHF. The rearrangement uses TRBV6-1 and TRBJ1-5; D uncertain. CDR1 and CDR2 from the germline V gene are MNHNS and SASEGT. Trimming pared 10 bases from V and 5 bases from J, leaving 3 bases between. The CDR3 is 9 amino acids.

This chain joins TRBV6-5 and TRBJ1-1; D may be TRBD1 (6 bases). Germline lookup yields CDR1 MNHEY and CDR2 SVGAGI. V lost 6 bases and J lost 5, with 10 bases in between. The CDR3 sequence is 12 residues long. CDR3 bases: TGTGCCAGCAGGGACAGTTTGACTGAAGCTTTCTTT. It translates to CASRDSLTEAFF.

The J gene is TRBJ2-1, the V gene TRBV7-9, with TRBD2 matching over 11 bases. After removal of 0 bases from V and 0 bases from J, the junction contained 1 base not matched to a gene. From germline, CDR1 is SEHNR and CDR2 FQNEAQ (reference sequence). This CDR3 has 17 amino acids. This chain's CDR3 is CASSLAGLAVSYNEQFF. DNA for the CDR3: TGTGCCAGCAGCTTAGCGGGACTAGCGGTCTCCTACAATGAGCAGTTCTTC.

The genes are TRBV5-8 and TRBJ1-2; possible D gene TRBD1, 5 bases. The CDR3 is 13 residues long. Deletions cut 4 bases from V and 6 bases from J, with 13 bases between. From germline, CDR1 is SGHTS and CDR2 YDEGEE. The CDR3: CASSGGRANGYTF. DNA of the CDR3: TGTGCCAGCAGCGGGGGGAGGGCTAATGGCTACACCTTC.

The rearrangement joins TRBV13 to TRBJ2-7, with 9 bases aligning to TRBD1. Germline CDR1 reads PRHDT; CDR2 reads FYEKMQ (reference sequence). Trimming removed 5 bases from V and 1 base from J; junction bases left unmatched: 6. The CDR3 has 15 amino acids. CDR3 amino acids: CASSPGTGTSYEQYF. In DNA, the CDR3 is TGTGCCAGCAGCCCCGGGACAGGGACTTCCTACGAGCAGTACTTC.

CDR3 protein: CASSQGAITDYGYTF. For the CDR3, the DNA is TGCGCCAGCAGCCAAGGGGCAATCACGGACTATGGCTACACCTTC. V and J are TRBV4-1 and TRBJ1-2; no definite D call. The CDR3 is made up of 15 amino acids. Germline V gene data show CDR1 as MGHRA and CDR2 as YSYEKL. V lost 1 base to trimming and J lost 3 bases, with 12 bases between them.

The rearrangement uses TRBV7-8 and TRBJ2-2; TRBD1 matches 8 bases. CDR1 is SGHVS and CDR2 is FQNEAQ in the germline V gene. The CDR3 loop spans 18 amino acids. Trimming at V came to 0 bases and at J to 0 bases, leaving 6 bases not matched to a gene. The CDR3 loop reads CASSLAGTGTTNTGELFF. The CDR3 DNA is TGTGCCAGCAGCTTAGCAGGGACAGGTACTACGAACACCGGGGAGCTGTTTTTT.

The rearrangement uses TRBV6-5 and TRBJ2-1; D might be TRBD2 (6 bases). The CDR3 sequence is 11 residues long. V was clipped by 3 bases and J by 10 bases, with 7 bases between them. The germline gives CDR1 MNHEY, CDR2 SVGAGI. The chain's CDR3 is CASSYRGEQFF. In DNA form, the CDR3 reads TGTGCCAGCAGTTATCGGGGGGAGCAGTTCTTC.

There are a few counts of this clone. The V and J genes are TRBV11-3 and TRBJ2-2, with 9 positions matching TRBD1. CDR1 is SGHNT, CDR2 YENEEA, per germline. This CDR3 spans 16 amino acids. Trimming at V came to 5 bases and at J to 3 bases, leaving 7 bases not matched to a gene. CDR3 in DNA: TGTGCCAGCAGCCCCCCCGGGACAGGGTACACCGGGGAGCTGTTTTTT. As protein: CASSPPGTGYTGELFF. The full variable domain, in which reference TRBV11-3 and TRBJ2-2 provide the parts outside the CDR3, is EAGVVQSPRYKIIEKKQPVAFWCNPISGHNTLYWYLQNLGQGPELLIRYENEEAVDDSQLPKDRFSAERLKGVDSTLKIQPAELGDSAVYLCASSPPGTGYTGELFFGEGSRLTVL.

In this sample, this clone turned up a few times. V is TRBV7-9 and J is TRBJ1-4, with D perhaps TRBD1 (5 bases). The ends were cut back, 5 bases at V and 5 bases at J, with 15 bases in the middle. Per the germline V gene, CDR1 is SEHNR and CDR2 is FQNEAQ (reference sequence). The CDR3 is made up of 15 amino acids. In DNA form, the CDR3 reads TGTGCCAGCAGCCCCAAAGGACACCTAAATGAAAAACTGTTTTTT. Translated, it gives CASSPKGHLNEKLFF.

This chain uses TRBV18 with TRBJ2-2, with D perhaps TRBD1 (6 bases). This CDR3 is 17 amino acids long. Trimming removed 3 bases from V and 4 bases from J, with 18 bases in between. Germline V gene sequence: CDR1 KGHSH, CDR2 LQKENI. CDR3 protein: CASSPSGARWGTGELFF. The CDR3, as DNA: TGTGCCAGCTCACCTTCAGGGGCGCGATGGGGCACCGGGGAGCTGTTTTTT.

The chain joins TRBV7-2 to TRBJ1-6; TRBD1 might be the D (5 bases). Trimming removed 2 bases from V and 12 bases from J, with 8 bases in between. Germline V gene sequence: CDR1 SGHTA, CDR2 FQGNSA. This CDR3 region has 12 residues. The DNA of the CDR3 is TGTGCCAGCAGCTTACGGGGGAGACCCCTCCACTTT. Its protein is CASSLRGRPLHF.

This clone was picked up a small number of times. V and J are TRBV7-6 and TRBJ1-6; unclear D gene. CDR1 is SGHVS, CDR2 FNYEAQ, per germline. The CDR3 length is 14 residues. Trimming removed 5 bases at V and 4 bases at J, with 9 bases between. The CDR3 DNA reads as TGTGCCAGCAGCGTCTCGTTATATAATTCACCCCTCCACTTT. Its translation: CASSVSLYNSPLHF.